This paragraph reports one TCR beta chain. This record belongs to a study of T cell changes during pregnancy in multiple sclerosis. The CDR3 has 16 amino acids. The J segment lost 2 bases and the V segment lost 5 bases, leaving 7 bases of the junction unmatched. CDR1 and CDR2 (germline): MGHDK, SYGVNS. Profiling relied on immunoSEQ multiplex PCR, and the TCRdb table lists in-frame clones only, not all of them. The sample comprises about 28,000 clones, approximately 90% of which are singletons, and approximately 3.4% rests with the top ten. This clonotype was sampled from a female donor in good health, enrolled as a control in a pregnancy study. The sample consisted of CD4+ T cells from peripheral blood mononuclear cells, taken in the first trimester of pregnancy. The chain joins TRBV25-1 to TRBJ2-2, with 8 nucleotides matching TRBD1. The CDR3 coding sequence is TGTGCCAGCAGTCCTCGGGACAGGATAAACACCGGGGAGCTGTTTTTT. This sequence encodes CASSPRDRINTGELFF.